A selection of T cell receptor beta chains follows, all from one sample in a study of CD8 T cells in acute hepatitis C reinfection. Method: immunoSEQ multiplex PCR; TCRdb's copy keeps in-frame clones and lacks some. The data show approximately 40,000 clones, 70% to 90% seen once. Sequencing used naive CD8+ T cells from PBMCs. All receptors derive from a woman aged 18-30 years who spontaneously cleared hepatitis C infection. The CDR3 runs from the conserved cysteine through the conserved F or W. Fields, in order: clone size, J gene, D gene, V gene, CDR3 protein, CDR3 DNA. The D gene is left open where the match is weak. Rows may omit the clone size; those that give it use once, few, many or a size class.

clone_size: NA; j_call: TRBJ1-6; d_call: TRBD1; v_call: TRBV30; cdr3_aa: CAWSPGGGNSPLHF; cdr3_nt: TGTGCCTGGAGCCCAGGGGGTGGCAATTCACCCCTCCACTTT
clone_size: few; j_call: TRBJ1-2; d_call: NA; v_call: TRBV27; cdr3_aa: CASGSGAGYGYTF; cdr3_nt: TGTGCCAGCGGGTCGGGTGCTGGGTATGGCTACACCTTC
clone_size: NA; j_call: TRBJ2-5; d_call: TRBD2; v_call: TRBV2; cdr3_aa: CASDAGLAGANQETQYF; cdr3_nt: TGTGCCAGCGATGCCGGACTAGCGGGAGCAAACCAAGAGACCCAGTACTTC
clone_size: NA; j_call: TRBJ2-3; d_call: TRBD2; v_call: TRBV5-1; cdr3_aa: CASSILAGGLTSTDTQYF; cdr3_nt: TGCGCCAGCAGCATCCTAGCGGGAGGGCTAACTAGCACAGATACGCAGTATTTT
clone_size: NA; j_call: TRBJ1-4; d_call: NA; v_call: TRBV7-9; cdr3_aa: CASNYGERGRPNEKLFF; cdr3_nt: TGTGCCAGCAACTATGGGGAGAGGGGACGGCCTAATGAAAAACTGTTTTTT
clone_size: NA; j_call: TRBJ1-2; d_call: TRBD1; v_call: TRBV13; cdr3_aa: CASSRGGSDYGYTF; cdr3_nt: TGTGCCAGCAGCAGAGGGGGCTCGGACTATGGCTACACCTTC
clone_size: NA; j_call: TRBJ2-1; d_call: NA; v_call: TRBV29-1; cdr3_aa: CSGDQGPSLNEQFF; cdr3_nt: TGCAGCGGGGACCAGGGGCCGTCCTTAAATGAGCAGTTCTTC
clone_size: NA; j_call: TRBJ2-7; d_call: TRBD2; v_call: TRBV27; cdr3_aa: CASSWRTSGRWAYEQYF; cdr3_nt: TGTGCCAGCAGCTGGCGGACTAGCGGGAGATGGGCCTACGAGCAGTACTTC
clone_size: few; j_call: TRBJ2-2; d_call: NA; v_call: TRBV9; cdr3_aa: CASSVVIDGTSGELFF; cdr3_nt: TGTGCCAGCAGCGTAGTCATCGATGGGACGTCCGGGGAGCTGTTTTTT
clone_size: NA; j_call: TRBJ2-1; d_call: NA; v_call: TRBV27; cdr3_aa: CASSLGQTGEQFF; cdr3_nt: TGTGCCAGCAGTTTAGGCCAAACTGGGGAGCAGTTCTTC
clone_size: NA; j_call: TRBJ2-3; d_call: TRBD2; v_call: TRBV7-8; cdr3_aa: CASSYGASGADTQYF; cdr3_nt: TGTGCCAGCAGCTACGGAGCTAGCGGCGCAGATACGCAGTATTTT
clone_size: NA; j_call: TRBJ1-2; d_call: TRBD1; v_call: TRBV5-4; cdr3_aa: CASSLLWDRGHGYTF; cdr3_nt: TGTGCCAGCAGCCTACTGTGGGACAGGGGCCATGGCTACACCTTC
clone_size: NA; j_call: TRBJ1-5; d_call: NA; v_call: TRBV30; cdr3_aa: CAWSVYSNQPQHF; cdr3_nt: TGTGCCTGGAGTGTATATAGCAATCAGCCCCAGCATTTT
clone_size: NA; j_call: TRBJ2-7; d_call: TRBD1; v_call: TRBV27; cdr3_aa: CASSGTGNGYEQYF; cdr3_nt: TGTGCCAGCAGTGGGACAGGGAATGGCTACGAGCAGTACTTC
clone_size: NA; j_call: TRBJ2-1; d_call: NA; v_call: TRBV4-2; cdr3_aa: CASRAADTFMQFF; cdr3_nt: TGTGCCAGCAGAGCCGCCGATACGTTTATGCAGTTCTTC
clone_size: NA; j_call: TRBJ2-1; d_call: TRBD1; v_call: TRBV27; cdr3_aa: CASSPGQVTDISNEQFF; cdr3_nt: TGTGCCAGCAGTCCCGGACAGGTTACAGATATTTCCAATGAGCAGTTCTTC
clone_size: NA; j_call: TRBJ1-1; d_call: NA; v_call: TRBV4-1; cdr3_aa: CASSPPTGGAFF; cdr3_nt: TGCGCCAGCAGCCCCCCTACAGGTGGGGCTTTCTTT
clone_size: NA; j_call: TRBJ1-2; d_call: NA; v_call: TRBV5-6; cdr3_aa: CASSSTASYGYTF; cdr3_nt: TGTGCCAGCAGCTCGACGGCGTCCTATGGCTACACCTTC
clone_size: NA; j_call: TRBJ2-7; d_call: NA; v_call: TRBV10-3; cdr3_aa: CAIARDVYEQYF; cdr3_nt: TGTGCCATCGCCCGGGATGTTTACGAGCAGTACTTC
clone_size: NA; j_call: TRBJ2-3; d_call: NA; v_call: TRBV9; cdr3_aa: CASSVGLSGTDTQYF; cdr3_nt: TGTGCCAGCAGCGTAGGCCTTAGCGGCACAGATACGCAGTATTTT
clone_size: NA; j_call: TRBJ2-1; d_call: NA; v_call: TRBV6-5; cdr3_aa: CASSYSDSAGINEQFF; cdr3_nt: TGTGCCAGCAGTTACTCGGACAGCGCGGGTATCAATGAGCAGTTCTTC
clone_size: NA; j_call: TRBJ1-2; d_call: NA; v_call: TRBV6-1; cdr3_aa: CASSETANLYGYTF; cdr3_nt: TGTGCCAGCAGTGAAACCGCCAATCTGTATGGCTACACCTTC
clone_size: NA; j_call: TRBJ2-7; d_call: TRBD1; v_call: TRBV14; cdr3_aa: CASHPHGTGVLEQYF; cdr3_nt: TGTGCCAGCCATCCCCACGGGACAGGGGTATTGGAGCAGTACTTC
clone_size: few; j_call: TRBJ1-5; d_call: TRBD1; v_call: TRBV2; cdr3_aa: CASSVGGGLWQPQHF; cdr3_nt: TGTGCCAGCAGTGTCGGAGGGGGCTTATGGCAGCCCCAGCATTTT
clone_size: NA; j_call: TRBJ1-1; d_call: TRBD1; v_call: TRBV7-2; cdr3_aa: CASSFPFLSPGGMNTEAFF; cdr3_nt: TGTGCCAGCAGCTTCCCCTTCCTCAGTCCAGGGGGGATGAACACTGAAGCTTTCTTT
clone_size: NA; j_call: TRBJ2-5; d_call: NA; v_call: TRBV7-9; cdr3_aa: CASSLVEGTQYF; cdr3_nt: TGTGCCAGCAGCTTAGTGGAGGGGACCCAGTACTTC
clone_size: few; j_call: TRBJ1-5; d_call: NA; v_call: TRBV7-9; cdr3_aa: CASSFKSNQPQHF; cdr3_nt: TGTGCCAGCAGCTTTAAGAGCAATCAGCCCCAGCATTTT
clone_size: NA; j_call: TRBJ2-7; d_call: TRBD1; v_call: TRBV7-8; cdr3_aa: CASSLGQDYEQYF; cdr3_nt: TGTGCCAGCAGCCTCGGACAGGACTACGAGCAGTACTTC
clone_size: NA; j_call: TRBJ1-6; d_call: TRBD1; v_call: TRBV6-5; cdr3_aa: CASSAGQLVSPLHF; cdr3_nt: TGTGCCAGCAGTGCGGGACAGCTAGTTTCACCCCTCCACTTT
clone_size: NA; j_call: TRBJ1-5; d_call: NA; v_call: TRBV9; cdr3_aa: CASSAEGWGEDQPQHF; cdr3_nt: TGTGCCAGCAGCGCCGAAGGTTGGGGTGAGGATCAGCCCCAGCATTTT
clone_size: once; j_call: TRBJ2-2; d_call: NA; v_call: TRBV14; cdr3_aa: CASSPAGELFF; cdr3_nt: TGTGCCAGCAGCCCCGCCGGGGAGCTGTTTTTT
clone_size: NA; j_call: TRBJ2-3; d_call: NA; v_call: TRBV9; cdr3_aa: CASSAEVGDVPDTQYF; cdr3_nt: TGTGCCAGCAGCGCCGAGGTAGGAGATGTCCCAGATACGCAGTATTTT
clone_size: NA; j_call: TRBJ2-1; d_call: TRBD2; v_call: TRBV7-2; cdr3_aa: CASSPRTSGSKIYEQFF; cdr3_nt: TGTGCCAGCAGCCCTCGGACTAGCGGGAGTAAAATCTATGAGCAGTTCTTC